Listed below are T cell receptor beta chains from one sample, sequenced in a study of hypomethylating agent response in myelodysplastic syndrome. Using immunoSEQ multiplex PCR, the repertoire was profiled, and TCRdb retains in-frame clones only, with some absent. This table holds 3,000 to 4,000 clones, 82% found once. Material: bone marrow, obtained before or after starting hypomethylating agent treatment for myelodysplastic syndrome (not recorded which). These receptors came from a human donor with myelodysplastic syndrome. Each CDR3 is given with its conserved first and last residue. The order of the fields is clone size, D gene, J gene, V gene, CDR3 protein, CDR3 DNA. D genes are given only for firm matches. Size tells how often a clone was seen (once, few, many) or the class of an expanded clone, and some rows leave it out.

>once|TRBD1|TRBJ1-2|TRBV10-3
CAINRGTGGASWGGYTF
TGTGCCATCAACCGAGGGACAGGGGGCGCGAGTTGGGGTGGCTACACCTTC
>-|-|TRBJ2-7|TRBV28
CASSTLLMRDRSYEQYF
TGTGCCAGCAGCACCTTGTTGATGCGGGACAGATCCTACGAGCAGTACTTC
>-|-|TRBJ2-5|TRBV5-4
CASSLKLVGETQYF
TGTGCCAGCAGCTTGAAGCTAGTCGGGGAGACCCAGTACTTC
>-|-|TRBJ1-5|TRBV12-5
CASGDGGNQPQHF
TGTGCTAGTGGGGATGGGGGTAATCAGCCCCAGCATTTT
>-|-|TRBJ1-2|TRBV11-2
CASSLVIWNGYTF
TGTGCCAGCAGCTTAGTAATCTGGAATGGCTACACCTTC
>few|TRBD1|TRBJ1-2|TRBV5-1
CASSLAAGQTYGYTF
TGCGCCAGCAGCTTGGCCGCGGGACAGACCTATGGCTACACCTTC
>-|-|TRBJ2-5|TRBV5-4
CASSLPLGETQYF
TGTGCCAGCAGCTTGCCGCTAGGGGAGACCCAGTACTTC
>-|-|TRBJ1-1|TRBV9
CASSLGRGTEAFF
TGTGCCAGCAGTCTAGGGAGGGGAACTGAAGCTTTCTTT
>-|-|TRBJ1-4|TRBV21-1
CASSKAELPNEKLFF
TGTGCCAGCAGCAAAGCCGAGTTACCTAATGAAAAACTGTTTTTT
>-|TRBD1|TRBJ2-3|TRBV18
CASSPVGQDTDTQYF
TGTGCCAGCTCACCAGTGGGACAGGACACAGATACGCAGTATTTT
>-|TRBD1|TRBJ2-5|TRBV28
CASSLGGQGAGETQYF
TGTGCCAGCAGTTTAGGGGGACAGGGGGCCGGGGAGACCCAGTACTTC
>-|TRBD1|TRBJ1-1|TRBV6-5
CTAARGGPGTEAFF
TGTACCGCGGCCAGGGGGGGGCCGGGCACTGAAGCTTTCTTT
>-|TRBD1|TRBJ1-4|TRBV6-1
CASTDRDRGVKLFF
TGTGCCAGCACCGATCGGGACAGGGGAGTAAAACTGTTTTTT
>-|-|TRBJ1-1|TRBV18
CASSPFNSEAFF
TGTGCCAGCTCACCCTTTAACAGTGAAGCTTTCTTT
>few|TRBD1|TRBJ1-2|TRBV18
CASSGTGYGYTF
TGTGCCAGCTCAGGGACAGGCTATGGCTACACCTTC
>-|TRBD1|TRBJ1-2|TRBV9
CASSGWTGGYYGYTF
TGTGCCAGCAGCGGATGGACAGGGGGCTACTATGGCTACACCTTC
>-|-|TRBJ1-1|TRBV19
CASSMNTEAFF
TGTGCCAGTAGTATGAACACTGAAGCTTTCTTT
>-|-|TRBJ2-7|TRBV5-1
CASSLAGQAEQYF
TGCGCCAGCAGCTTGGCCGGTCAAGCCGAGCAGTACTTC
>-|TRBD2|TRBJ2-3|TRBV9
CASSSFRGGDTQYF
TGTGCCAGCAGCTCATTTAGGGGAGGGGATACGCAGTATTTT
>-|-|TRBJ1-2|TRBV20-1
CSATNPGGYTF
TGCAGTGCAACGAATCCTGGAGGCTACACCTTC
>-|TRBD2|TRBJ2-3|TRBV4-2
CASSTRLAGGLTDTQYF
TGTGCCAGCAGCACCCGACTAGCGGGAGGACTCACAGATACGCAGTATTTT
>-|TRBD2|TRBJ2-1|TRBV7-9
CASSLGGGEYNEQFF
TGTGCCAGCAGCTTAGGCGGGGGGGAATACAATGAGCAGTTCTTC
>-|-|TRBJ2-7|TRBV11-2
CASSASYEQYF
TGTGCCAGCAGCGCCTCCTACGAGCAGTACTTC
>-|-|TRBJ1-2|TRBV29-1
CSVEGRDYGYTF
TGCAGCGTTGAGGGCAGGGACTATGGCTACACCTTC
>-|-|TRBJ1-5|TRBV6-1
CASSDGGRRNQPQHF
TGTGCCAGCAGTGATGGGGGACGGAGAAATCAGCCCCAGCATTTT
>-|-|TRBJ1-5|TRBV6-6
CASRNRVGGSNQPQHF
TGTGCCAGCAGAAACAGGGTTGGGGGTAGCAATCAGCCCCAGCATTTT
>-|TRBD1|TRBJ2-7|TRBV29-1
CSVPGQGAYEQYF
TGCAGCGTTCCGGGACAGGGGGCCTACGAGCAGTACTTC
>few|-|TRBJ1-5|TRBV28
CASTPAGGQPQHF
TGTGCCAGCACCCCCGCTGGGGGACAGCCCCAGCATTTT
>-|-|TRBJ1-1|TRBV11-2
CASSFQDLDKEAFF
TGTGCCAGCAGCTTCCAAGACTTGGACAAAGAAGCTTTCTTT
>-|TRBD1|TRBJ1-1|TRBV6-5
CASINDRGTEAFF
TGTGCCAGCATTAACGACAGGGGCACTGAAGCTTTCTTT
>-|-|TRBJ1-1|TRBV19
CASSIFGGTEAFF
TGTGCCAGTAGTATTTTCGGGGGGACTGAAGCTTTCTTT
>-|-|TRBJ1-1|TRBV10-3
CAISLNREAFF
TGTGCCATCAGTCTTAACCGGGAAGCTTTCTTT
>-|-|TRBJ2-7|TRBV11-2
CASSFTDSAYEQYF
TGTGCCAGCAGCTTCACAGACAGCGCCTACGAGCAGTACTTC
>-|-|TRBJ2-2|TRBV20-1
CSANRGGELFF
TGCAGTGCTAATCGAGGCGGGGAGCTGTTTTTT